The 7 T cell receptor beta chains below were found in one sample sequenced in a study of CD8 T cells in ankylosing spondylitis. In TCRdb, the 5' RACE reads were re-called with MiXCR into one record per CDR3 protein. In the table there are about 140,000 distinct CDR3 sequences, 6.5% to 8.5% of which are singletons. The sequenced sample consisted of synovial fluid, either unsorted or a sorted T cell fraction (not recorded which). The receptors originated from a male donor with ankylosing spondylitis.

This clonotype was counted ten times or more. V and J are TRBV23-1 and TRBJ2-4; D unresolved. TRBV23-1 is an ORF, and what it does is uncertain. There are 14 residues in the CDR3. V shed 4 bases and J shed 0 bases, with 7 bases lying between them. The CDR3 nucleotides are TGCGCCAGCAGTCCCCCGGTAGCCAAAAACATTCAGTACTTC. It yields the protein CASSPPVAKNIQYF.

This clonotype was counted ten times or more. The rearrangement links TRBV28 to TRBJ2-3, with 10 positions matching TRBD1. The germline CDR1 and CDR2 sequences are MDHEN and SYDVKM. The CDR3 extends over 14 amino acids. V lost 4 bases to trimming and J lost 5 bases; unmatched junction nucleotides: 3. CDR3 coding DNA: TGTGCCAGCAGTTCTGGGACAGGGGTAGATACGCAGTATTTT. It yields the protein CASSSGTGVDTQYF. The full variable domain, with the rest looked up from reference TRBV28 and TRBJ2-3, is DVKVTQSSRYLVKRTGEKVFLECVQDMDHENMFWYRQDPGLGLRLIYFSYDVKMKEKGDIPEGYSVSREKKERFSLILESASTNQTSMYLCASSSGTGVDTQYFGPGTRLTVL.

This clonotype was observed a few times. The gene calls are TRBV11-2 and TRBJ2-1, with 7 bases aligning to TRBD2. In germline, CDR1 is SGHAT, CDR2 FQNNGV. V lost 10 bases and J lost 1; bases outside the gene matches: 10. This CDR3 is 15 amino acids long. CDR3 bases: TGTGCCAACTCGATTGGGGGAGGGTCCTACAATGAGCAGTTCTTC. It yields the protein CANSIGGGSYNEQFF.

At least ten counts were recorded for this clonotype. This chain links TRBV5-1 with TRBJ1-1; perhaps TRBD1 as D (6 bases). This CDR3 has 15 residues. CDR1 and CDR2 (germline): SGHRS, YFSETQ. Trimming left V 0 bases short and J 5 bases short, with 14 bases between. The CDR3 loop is CASSLALQGRTEAFF. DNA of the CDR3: TGCGCCAGCAGCTTGGCACTACAGGGAAGGACTGAAGCTTTCTTT.

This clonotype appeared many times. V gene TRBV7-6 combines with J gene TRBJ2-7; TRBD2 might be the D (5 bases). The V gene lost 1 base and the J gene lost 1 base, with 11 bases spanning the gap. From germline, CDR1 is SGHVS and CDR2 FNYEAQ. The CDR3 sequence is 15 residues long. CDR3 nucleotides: TGTGCCAGCAGCTTAGACCGAGGGTTATCCTACGAGCAGTACTTC. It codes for CASSLDRGLSYEQYF.

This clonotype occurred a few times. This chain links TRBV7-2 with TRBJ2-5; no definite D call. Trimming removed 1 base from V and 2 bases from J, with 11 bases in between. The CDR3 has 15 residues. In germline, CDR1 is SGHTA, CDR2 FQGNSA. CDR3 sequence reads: CASSLVWNRQETQYF. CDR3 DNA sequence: TGTGCCAGCAGCTTAGTTTGGAACAGACAAGAGACCCAGTACTTC.

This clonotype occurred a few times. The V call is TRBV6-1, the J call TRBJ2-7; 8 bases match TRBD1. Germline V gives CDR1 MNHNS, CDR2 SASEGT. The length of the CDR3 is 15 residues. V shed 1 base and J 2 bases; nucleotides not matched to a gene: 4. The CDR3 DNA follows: TGTGCCAGCAGTGAAGAAGGGACAGGAGCCTACGAGCAGTACTTC. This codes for CASSEEGTGAYEQYF.